This TCR beta chain was identified during a study of molecular identifiers for immune sequencing clone quantification. On the study more broadly: Split five ways in replicates, RNA from approximately 20,000 or 100,000 naive CD8 cells had four portions sequenced.

Broader study findings: Barcodes shared by identical TCR molecules could lead to underestimated sizes of highly expanded clones. Effector cells had over 99% of their molecules in clones above 20 RNA copies, while naive cells had under 1%.

TCRdb processed the PCR reads anew with MiXCR; each CDR3 protein has one entry. The table shows 35,000 or so distinct CDR3 sequences, with approximately 17% occurring only once. Germline V gene data show CDR1 as SGHAT and CDR2 as FQNNGV. This CDR3 is built from 15 residues. V gave up 4 bases and J gave up 0 bases; unmatched junction bases: 4. This clonotype was counted a few times. Its antigen is unknown. J is TRBJ1-1 and V is TRBV11-2; 8 nucleotides match TRBD1. The source is a human donor in good health. Some libraries in this study had Jurkat cell RNA spiked in. The specimen was naive CD8+ T cells from blood, with Jurkat cell RNA spiked in. Subset of the sample: FACS-sorted CD8+CD4-CCR7+CD45RA+ naive T cells. CDR3 nucleotides: TGTGCCAGCAGCTACCAGGGGGCGTTGAACACTGAAGCTTTCTTT. Translated, it gives CASSYQGALNTEAFF.